This is a list of T cell receptor beta chains from one sample in a study of shared clonotypes between healthy human individuals. Clones were sequenced by immunoSEQ multiplex PCR, and TCRdb holds only the in-frame ones, with some missing. This repertoire shows about 2.5 million clones, 85% to 95% found once; its top ten account for approximately 0.39%. Sequencing was performed on naive CD4+ T cells from PBMCs. These TCRs come from a man aged 18 to 30 in good health. Some clones in this sample may be carry-over from other donors' samples. CDR3s include the opening cysteine and the closing phenylalanine or tryptophan. A D gene is named only where the DNA matches it firmly. Rows give clone size only sometimes, using once, few, many, or a class for an expanded clone.

NA NA TRBJ2-3 TRBV4-1 TGCGCCAGCAGCCAAGATAAAGGGGGGTCATTCACAGATACGCAGTATTTT CASSQDKGGSFTDTQYF
TRBD2 NA TRBJ2-3 TRBV5-1 TGCGCCAGCAGCTTGAGCGGGAGGGCCGTAGATACGCAGTATTTT CASSLSGRAVDTQYF
NA once TRBJ1-3 TRBV11-1 TGTGCCAGCAGCGCGCGGGACATTGGAAACACCATATATTTT CASSARDIGNTIYF
TRBD2 NA TRBJ2-3 TRBV5-6 TGTGCCAGCACCATTGGAGCGGGAGATGAGGATACGCAGTATTTT CASTIGAGDEDTQYF
TRBD1 NA TRBJ2-7 TRBV5-1 TGCGCCAGCAGCTTGGTTGGGACGGGACAGGGGATGGGGAGCTACGAGCAGTACTTC CASSLVGTGQGMGSYEQYF
NA NA TRBJ1-3 TRBV5-8 TGTGCCAGCAGCGAAATCCCGGGACATCCCTCTGGAAACACCATATATTTT CASSEIPGHPSGNTIYF
NA NA TRBJ2-6 TRBV30 TGTGCCTGGGAGCCGGGGACTTCTGGGGCCAACGTCCTGACTTTC CAWEPGTSGANVLTF
TRBD1 NA TRBJ2-1 TRBV2 TGTGCCAGCAGCGCCGGGACAGGGGTCTGGAATGAGCAGTTCTTC CASSAGTGVWNEQFF
NA NA TRBJ2-7 TRBV29-1 TGCAGCGTTGTACGACTTCTTCGGCAGTACTTC CSVVRLLRQYF
NA NA TRBJ2-5 TRBV25-1 TGTGCCAGCAGTGAATTTAACCCGTTGTGGGAGACCCAGTACTTC CASSEFNPLWETQYF
TRBD2 NA TRBJ2-1 TRBV7-3 TGTGCCAGCAGTCAATCCCCCTTTGTGTCTAGCGGGAGGGGCGCCCAGTTCTTC CASSQSPFVSSGRGAQFF
TRBD1 NA TRBJ2-4 TRBV28 TGTGCCAGCAGTCCGGGACAGGCAATAGCCAAAAACATTCAGTACTTC CASSPGQAIAKNIQYF
NA NA TRBJ1-1 TRBV5-6 TGTGCCAGCAGCTTGTCTCTGGGGAGCACTGAAGCTTTCTTT CASSLSLGSTEAFF
NA NA TRBJ2-5 TRBV29-1 TGCCCCACCCCGCCCAGCGCCTGCCAAGAGACCCAGTACTTC CPTPPSACQETQYF
TRBD2 NA TRBJ2-7 TRBV7-2 TGTGCCAGCAGCTTAGCGACTAGCGGGAGGACCTACGAGCAGTACTTC CASSLATSGRTYEQYF
NA NA TRBJ1-1 TRBV6-5 TGTGCCAGCAGTTACCAGGAGAACACTGAAGCTTTCTTT CASSYQENTEAFF
NA NA TRBJ1-1 TRBV19 TGTGCCAGTAGTATCGGTTGGGTGGGGAACACTGAAGCTTTCTTT CASSIGWVGNTEAFF
NA once TRBJ2-1 TRBV5-1 TGCGCCAGCAGCTTGGAGTCTCTCGCAAACAATGAGCAGTTCTTC CASSLESLANNEQFF
NA NA TRBJ2-2 TRBV2 TGTGCCAGCAGGGCTCGGGACAAGAACACCGGGGAGCTGTTTTTT CASRARDKNTGELFF
NA once TRBJ2-1 TRBV6-1 TGTGCCAGCAGTGGACGACTGTCCAGCTCCTACAATGAGCAGTTCTTC CASSGRLSSSYNEQFF
NA NA TRBJ2-4 TRBV25-1 TGTGCCAGCAGCCGGGACGGGGCCAAAAACATTCAGTACTTC CASSRDGAKNIQYF
TRBD2 NA TRBJ2-5 TRBV30 TGTGCCTGGTCCCCGGGACTAGCGGGGGCCCAGTACTTC CAWSPGLAGAQYF
NA NA TRBJ2-7 TRBV29-1 TGCAGCGTTGAAGATTGGAAAGGAACCTACGAGCAGTACTTC CSVEDWKGTYEQYF
NA NA TRBJ1-4 TRBV6-1 TGTGCCAGCAGTGAACGGGTCAGGATCCGTAATGAAAAACTGTTTTTT CASSERVRIRNEKLFF
TRBD2 NA TRBJ2-3 TRBV2 TGTGCCAGCAGTGCGCGGGGGGCGGATTCAGATACGCAGTATTTT CASSARGADSDTQYF
TRBD1 NA TRBJ2-2 TRBV15 TGTGCCACCAGCGGGGGACAGGGACTCACCGGGGAGCTGTTTTTT CATSGGQGLTGELFF
TRBD2 once TRBJ2-5 TRBV18 TGTGCCAGCGCAAGCTTAGCGGGAGGTGAAGAGACCCAGTACTTC CASASLAGGEETQYF
TRBD1 NA TRBJ1-2 TRBV4-2 TGTGCCAGCAGCCAGGCCGGACAGGCAAACTATGGCTACACCTTC CASSQAGQANYGYTF
TRBD1 NA TRBJ2-2 TRBV7-9 TGTGCCAGCAGCTCCATGACAGGGGATTCCGGGGAGCTGTTTTTT CASSSMTGDSGELFF
NA NA TRBJ2-1 TRBV9 TGTGCCAGCAGCGTAGAGACTAGATACAATGAGCAGTTCTTC CASSVETRYNEQFF
NA NA TRBJ2-7 TRBV30 TGTGCCTGGAGCCCAGACGCAAGGCCCTACGAGCAGTACTTC CAWSPDARPYEQYF